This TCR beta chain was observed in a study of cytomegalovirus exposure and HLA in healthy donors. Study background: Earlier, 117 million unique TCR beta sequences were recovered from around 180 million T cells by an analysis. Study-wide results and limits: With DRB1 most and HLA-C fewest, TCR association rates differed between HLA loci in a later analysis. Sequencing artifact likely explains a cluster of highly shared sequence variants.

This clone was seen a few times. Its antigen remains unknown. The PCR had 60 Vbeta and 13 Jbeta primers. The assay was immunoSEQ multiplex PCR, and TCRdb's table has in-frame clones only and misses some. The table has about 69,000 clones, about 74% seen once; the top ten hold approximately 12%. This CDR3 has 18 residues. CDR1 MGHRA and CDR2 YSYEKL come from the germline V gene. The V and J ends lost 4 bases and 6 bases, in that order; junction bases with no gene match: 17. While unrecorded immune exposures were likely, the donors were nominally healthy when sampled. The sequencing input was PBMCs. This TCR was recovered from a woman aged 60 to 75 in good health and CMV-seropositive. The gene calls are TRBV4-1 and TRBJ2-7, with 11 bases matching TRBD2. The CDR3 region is CASSRSNHWTSGFFEQYF. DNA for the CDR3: TGCGCCAGCAGCCGGTCGAATCATTGGACTAGCGGGTTCTTCGAGCAGTACTTC.